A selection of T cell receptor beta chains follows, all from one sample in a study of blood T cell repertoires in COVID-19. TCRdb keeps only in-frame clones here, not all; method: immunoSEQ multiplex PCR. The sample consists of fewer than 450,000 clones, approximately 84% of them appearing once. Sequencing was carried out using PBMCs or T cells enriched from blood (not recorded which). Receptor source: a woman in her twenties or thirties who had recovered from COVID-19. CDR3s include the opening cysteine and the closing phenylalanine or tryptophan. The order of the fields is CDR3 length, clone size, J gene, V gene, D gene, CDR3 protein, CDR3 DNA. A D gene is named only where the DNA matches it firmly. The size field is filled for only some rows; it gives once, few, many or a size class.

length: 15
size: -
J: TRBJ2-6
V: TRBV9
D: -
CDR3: CASSVGTLGANVLTF
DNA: TGTGCCAGCAGCGTAGGGACATTAGGGGCCAACGTCCTGACTTTC

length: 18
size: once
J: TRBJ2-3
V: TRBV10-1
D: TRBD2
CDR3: CASSRGDLAGDHTDTQYF
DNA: TGCGCCAGCAGCCGAGGTGACTTAGCGGGAGACCACACAGATACGCAGTATTTT

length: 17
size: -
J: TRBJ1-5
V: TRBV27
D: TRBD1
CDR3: CASSLPDREKGNQPQHF
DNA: TGTGCCAGCAGTTTGCCCGACAGGGAGAAGGGCAATCAGCCCCAGCATTTT

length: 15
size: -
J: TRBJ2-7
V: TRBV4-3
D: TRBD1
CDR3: CASSQARRGTYEQYF
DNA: TGCGCCAGCAGCCAAGCCCGCAGGGGGACCTACGAGCAGTACTTC

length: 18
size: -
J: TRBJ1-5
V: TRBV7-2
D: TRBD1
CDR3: CASSLDSRGQRSNQPQHF
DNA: TGTGCCAGCAGCTTAGATTCCAGGGGGCAGAGAAGCAATCAGCCCCAGCATTTT

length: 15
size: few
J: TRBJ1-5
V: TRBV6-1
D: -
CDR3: CASSENDAGAQPQHF
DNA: TGTGCCAGCAGTGAAAATGACGCGGGGGCTCAGCCCCAGCATTTT

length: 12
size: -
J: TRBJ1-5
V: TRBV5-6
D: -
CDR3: CASRTGNQPQHF
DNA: TGTGCCAGCAGAACAGGGAATCAGCCCCAGCATTTT

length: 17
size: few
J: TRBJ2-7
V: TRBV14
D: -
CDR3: CASSQDLSPGFAYEQYF
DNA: TGTGCCAGCAGCCAAGATCTCTCCCCAGGTTTCGCCTACGAGCAGTACTTC

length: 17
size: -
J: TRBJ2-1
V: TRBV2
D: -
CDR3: CASSVGRSRRGGNEQFF
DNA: TGTGCCAGCAGTGTAGGACGTAGCCGACGGGGAGGCAATGAGCAGTTCTTC

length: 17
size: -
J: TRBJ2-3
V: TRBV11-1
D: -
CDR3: CASSLAAWLESTDTQYF
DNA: TGTGCCAGCAGCTTAGCGGCGTGGCTAGAAAGCACAGATACGCAGTATTTT

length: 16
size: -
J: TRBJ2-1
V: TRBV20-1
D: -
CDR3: CSANDRKKSSYNEQFF
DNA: TGCAGTGCTAATGACAGGAAAAAGAGTTCTTACAATGAGCAGTTCTTC

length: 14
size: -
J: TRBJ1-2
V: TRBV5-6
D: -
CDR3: CASSLLRQLYGYTF
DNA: TGTGCCAGCAGCTTGTTGAGACAGCTTTATGGCTACACCTTC

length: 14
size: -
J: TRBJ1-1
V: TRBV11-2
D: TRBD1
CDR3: CASSHLQGAVEAFF
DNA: TGTGCCAGCAGCCATCTTCAGGGGGCCGTTGAAGCTTTCTTT

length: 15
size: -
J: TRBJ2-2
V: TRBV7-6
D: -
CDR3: CASSLELSNTGELFF
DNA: TGTGCCAGCAGCTTAGAACTCTCAAACACCGGGGAGCTGTTTTTT

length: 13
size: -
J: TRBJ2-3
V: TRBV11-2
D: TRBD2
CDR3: CATSSGHTDTQYF
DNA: TGTGCCACCAGTAGCGGGCACACAGATACGCAGTATTTT

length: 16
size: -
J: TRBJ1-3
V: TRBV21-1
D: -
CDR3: CASSKVLRPGRNTIYF
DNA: TGTGCCAGCAGCAAAGTTCTCCGTCCAGGTCGGAACACCATATATTTT

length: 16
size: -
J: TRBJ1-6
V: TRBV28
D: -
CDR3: CASSLHQGTYNSPLHF
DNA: TGTGCCAGCAGTTTACATCAGGGAACCTATAATTCACCCCTCCACTTT

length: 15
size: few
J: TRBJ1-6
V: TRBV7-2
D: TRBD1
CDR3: CASSPPAGGNSPLHF
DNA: TGTGCCAGCAGCCCCCCCGCAGGGGGCAATTCACCCCTCCACTTT

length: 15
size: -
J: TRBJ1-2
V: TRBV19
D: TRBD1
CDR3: CASSPGTATLYGYTF
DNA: TGTGCCAGTAGTCCCGGGACAGCAACCCTCTATGGCTACACCTTC

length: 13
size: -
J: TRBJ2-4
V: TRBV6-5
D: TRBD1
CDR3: CASGADREYIQYF
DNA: TGTGCCAGCGGAGCCGACAGGGAGTACATTCAGTACTTC

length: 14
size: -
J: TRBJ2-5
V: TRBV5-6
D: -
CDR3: CASSFSGAQETQYF
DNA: TGTGCCAGCAGCTTTTCAGGGGCCCAAGAGACCCAGTACTTC

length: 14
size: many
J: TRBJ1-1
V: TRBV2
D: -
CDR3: CASRPSRAGTEAFF
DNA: TGTGCCAGCAGGCCATCCCGGGCGGGGACTGAAGCTTTCTTT

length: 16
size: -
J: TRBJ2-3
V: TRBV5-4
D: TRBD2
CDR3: CASSLKAGGPTDTQYF
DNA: TGTGCCAGCAGCTTGAAAGCGGGGGGGCCAACTGATACGCAGTATTTT

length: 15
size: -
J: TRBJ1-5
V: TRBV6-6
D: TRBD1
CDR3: CASSRDRGRYQPQHF
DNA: TGTGCCAGCAGCCGGGACAGGGGGAGGTATCAGCCCCAGCATTTT

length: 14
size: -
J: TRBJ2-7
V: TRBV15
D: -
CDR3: CATRRGIDSYEQYF
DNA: TGTGCCACCAGAAGGGGAATAGATTCCTACGAGCAGTACTTC

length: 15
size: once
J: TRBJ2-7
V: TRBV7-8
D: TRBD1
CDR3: CASSPRTGIAYEQYF
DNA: TGTGCCAGCAGCCCGAGGACAGGGATCGCCTACGAGCAGTACTTC

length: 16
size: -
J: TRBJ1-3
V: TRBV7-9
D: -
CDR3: CASSRGRVISGNTIYF
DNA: TGTGCCAGCAGCAGGGGACGGGTGATATCTGGAAACACCATATATTTT

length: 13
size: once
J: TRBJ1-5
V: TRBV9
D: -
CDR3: CASSAGINQPQHF
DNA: TGTGCCAGCAGCGCAGGGATCAATCAGCCCCAGCATTTT

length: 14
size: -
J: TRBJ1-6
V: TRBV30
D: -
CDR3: CAWREGAYNSPLHF
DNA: TGTGCCTGGAGAGAAGGGGCATATAATTCACCCCTCCACTTT

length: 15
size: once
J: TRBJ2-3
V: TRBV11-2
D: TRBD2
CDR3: CASSFSGGHPDTQYF
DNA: TGTGCCAGCAGCTTTAGCGGGGGGCATCCCGATACGCAGTATTTT

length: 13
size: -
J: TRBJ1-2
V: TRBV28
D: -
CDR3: CASIRGATGGYTF
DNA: TGTGCCTCCATCCGTGGCGCCACGGGGGGCTACACCTTC

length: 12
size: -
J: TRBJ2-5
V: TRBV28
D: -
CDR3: CATGGTWETQYF
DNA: TGTGCCACGGGGGGCACTTGGGAGACCCAGTACTTC

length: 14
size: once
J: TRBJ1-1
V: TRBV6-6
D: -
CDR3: CASSGWSPGTEAFF
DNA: TGTGCCAGCAGTGGGTGGTCGCCGGGGACTGAAGCTTTCTTT

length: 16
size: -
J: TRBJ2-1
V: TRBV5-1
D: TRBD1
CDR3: CASSLRGQGSYNEQFF
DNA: TGCGCCAGCAGCTTGAGGGGACAGGGGTCTTACAATGAGCAGTTCTTC

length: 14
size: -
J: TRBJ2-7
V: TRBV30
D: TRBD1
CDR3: CAWCVSDRGYEQYF
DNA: TGTGCCTGGTGTGTGTCCGACAGGGGCTACGAGCAGTACTTC

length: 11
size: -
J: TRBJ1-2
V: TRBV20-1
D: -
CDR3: CSASTQDGYTF
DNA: TGCAGTGCTAGTACCCAGGATGGCTACACCTTC

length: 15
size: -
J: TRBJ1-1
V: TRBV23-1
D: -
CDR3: CASSQRLQGNTEAFF
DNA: TGCGCCAGCAGTCAACGGCTTCAGGGGAACACTGAAGCTTTCTTT

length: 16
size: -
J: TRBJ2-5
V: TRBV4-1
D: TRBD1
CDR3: CASSQGRGLLGETQYF
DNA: TGCGCCAGCAGCCAAGGCAGGGGGCTTTTGGGAGAGACCCAGTACTTC

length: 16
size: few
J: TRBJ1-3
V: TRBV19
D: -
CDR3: CASSMFGSGLGSTIYF
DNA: TGTGCCAGTAGTATGTTTGGCAGCGGTCTTGGAAGCACCATATATTTT

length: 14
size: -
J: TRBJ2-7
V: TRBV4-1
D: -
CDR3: CASSQVTGSYEQYF
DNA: TGCGCCAGCAGCCAAGTGACTGGTTCCTACGAGCAGTACTTC

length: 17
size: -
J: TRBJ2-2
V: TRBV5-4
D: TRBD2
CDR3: CASTRLAGASNTGELFF
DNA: TGTGCCAGCACAAGACTAGCGGGGGCCTCGAACACCGGGGAGCTGTTTTTT

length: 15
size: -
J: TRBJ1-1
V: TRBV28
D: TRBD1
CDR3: CASSLSDRMNTEAFF
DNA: TGTGCCAGCAGTTTATCGGACAGGATGAACACTGAAGCTTTCTTT

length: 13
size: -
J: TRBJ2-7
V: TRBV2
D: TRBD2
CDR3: CASTREGEYEQYF
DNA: TGTGCCAGTACAAGGGAGGGAGAGTACGAGCAGTACTTC

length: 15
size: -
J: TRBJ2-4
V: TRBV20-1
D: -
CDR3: CSASRGGLAKNIQYF
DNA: TGCAGTGCTAGTCGTGGGGGACTAGCCAAAAACATTCAGTACTTC

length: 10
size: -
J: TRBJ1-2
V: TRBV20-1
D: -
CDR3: CSAAGDGYTF
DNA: TGCAGTGCTGCAGGGGATGGCTACACCTTC

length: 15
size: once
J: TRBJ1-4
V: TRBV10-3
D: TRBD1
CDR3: CAISEQGVGGEKLFF
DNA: TGTGCCATCAGTGAGCAGGGGGTCGGAGGGGAAAAACTGTTTTTT

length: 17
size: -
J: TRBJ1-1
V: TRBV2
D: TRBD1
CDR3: CASSEEEMGTGNTEAFF
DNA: TGTGCCAGCAGTGAAGAAGAGATGGGGACAGGGAACACTGAAGCTTTCTTT

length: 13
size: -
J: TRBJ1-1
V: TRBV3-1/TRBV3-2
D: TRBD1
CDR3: CASSPDRDTEAFF
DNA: TGTGCCAGCAGTCCCGACAGGGACACTGAAGCTTTCTTT

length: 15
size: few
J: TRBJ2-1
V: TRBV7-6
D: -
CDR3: CASSPGHSSYNEQFF
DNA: TGTGCCAGCAGCCCGGGACATAGCTCCTACAATGAGCAGTTCTTC

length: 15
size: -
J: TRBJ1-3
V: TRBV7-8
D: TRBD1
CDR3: CASSHRQGTSDTIYF
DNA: TGTGCCAGCAGCCACCGACAGGGCACTTCGGACACCATATATTTT

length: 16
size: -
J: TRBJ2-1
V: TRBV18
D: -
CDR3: CASSPLTGTYFNEQFF
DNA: TGTGCCAGCTCACCTCTGACCGGGACTTACTTCAATGAGCAGTTCTTC

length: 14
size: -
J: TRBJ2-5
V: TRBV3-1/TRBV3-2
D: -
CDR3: CASSPEAGDETQYF
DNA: TGTGCCAGCAGCCCGGAAGCGGGTGACGAGACCCAGTACTTC

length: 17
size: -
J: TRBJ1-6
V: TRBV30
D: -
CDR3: CAWSVGRTSSYNSPLHF
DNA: TGTGCCTGGAGTGTTGGGCGTACGAGCTCCTATAATTCACCCCTCCACTTT

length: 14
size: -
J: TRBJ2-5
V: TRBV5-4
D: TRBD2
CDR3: CASSLGGGGETQYF
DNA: TGTGCCAGCAGCCTGGGAGGCGGGGGGGAGACCCAGTACTTC

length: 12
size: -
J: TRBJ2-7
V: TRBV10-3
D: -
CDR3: CAISESADEQYF
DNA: TGTGCCATCAGTGAGTCGGCGGACGAGCAGTACTTC

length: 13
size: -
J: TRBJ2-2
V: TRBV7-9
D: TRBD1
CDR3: CASLTGGTGELFF
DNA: TGTGCCAGCCTGACAGGGGGCACCGGGGAGCTGTTTTTT

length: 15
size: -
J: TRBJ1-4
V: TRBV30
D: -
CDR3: CAWSVIRQGSEKLFF
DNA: TGTGCCTGGAGTGTAATACGGCAGGGGAGTGAAAAACTGTTTTTT

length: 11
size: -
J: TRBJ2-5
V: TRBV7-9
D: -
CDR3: CASREQETQYF
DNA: TGTGCCAGCAGGGAGCAAGAGACCCAGTACTTC

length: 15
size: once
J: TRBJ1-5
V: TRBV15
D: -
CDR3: CATSSHRVEDQPQHF
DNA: TGTGCCACCAGCAGTCATCGGGTTGAGGATCAGCCCCAGCATTTT

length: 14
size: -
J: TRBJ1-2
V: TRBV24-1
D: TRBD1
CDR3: CATSDSGQSYGYTF
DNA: TGTGCCACCAGTGACTCGGGACAGTCCTATGGCTACACCTTC